This T cell receptor beta chain was sequenced in a study of T-cell reconstitution after alpha-beta-depleted transplantation in children. Study-wide findings and caveats: About two months after transplant, alpha-beta T cells reportedly came from several hundred expanded graft clones. Among T cells one year after transplant, newly produced cells accounted for most counts and diversity.

Notes on this clonotype: Its antigen remains unidentified.

With V trimmed by 2 bases and J by 4 bases, 4 bases remained unmatched. Germline values: CDR1 SEHNR, CDR2 FQNEAQ (reference sequence). The CDR3 is 15 amino acids. A library of TCRbeta sequences, prepared with unique molecular identifiers, was generated. Each CDR3 protein is one row after TCRdb ran MiXCR on the PCR reads. The top ten hold less than 3.5% of the sample, which has 200,000 to 300,000 distinct CDR3 sequences, roughly 26% seen once. The J gene is TRBJ2-1, the V gene TRBV7-9, with TRBD2 matching over 8 bases. This TCR derives from a girl aged 2 to 10 with Fanconi anemia, due to receive a stem cell transplant. The sequencing here drew on PBMCs, taken before TCRalphabeta/CD19-depleted stem cell transplant. For the CDR3, the DNA is TGTGCCAGCAGCTTACACCGGGAGGGATACAATGAGCAGTTCTTC. This codes for CASSLHREGYNEQFF.